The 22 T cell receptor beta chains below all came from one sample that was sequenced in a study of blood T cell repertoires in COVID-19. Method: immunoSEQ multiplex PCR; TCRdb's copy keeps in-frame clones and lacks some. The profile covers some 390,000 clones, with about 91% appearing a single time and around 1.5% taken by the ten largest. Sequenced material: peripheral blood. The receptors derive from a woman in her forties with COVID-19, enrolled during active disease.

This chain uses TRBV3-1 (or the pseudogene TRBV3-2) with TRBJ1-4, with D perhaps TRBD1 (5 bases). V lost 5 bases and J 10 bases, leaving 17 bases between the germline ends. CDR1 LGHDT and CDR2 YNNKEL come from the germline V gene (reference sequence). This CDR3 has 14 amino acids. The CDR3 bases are TGTGCCAGCAGCTCCCAAAACGGGGGACCAAAACTGTTTTTT. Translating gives CASSSQNGGPKLFF.

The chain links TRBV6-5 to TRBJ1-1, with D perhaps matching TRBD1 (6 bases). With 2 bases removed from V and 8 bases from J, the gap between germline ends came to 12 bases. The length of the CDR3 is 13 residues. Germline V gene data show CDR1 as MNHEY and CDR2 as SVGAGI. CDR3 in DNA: TGTGCCAGCAGTTACGGGACACCGCTGGAAGCTTTCTTT. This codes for CASSYGTPLEAFF.

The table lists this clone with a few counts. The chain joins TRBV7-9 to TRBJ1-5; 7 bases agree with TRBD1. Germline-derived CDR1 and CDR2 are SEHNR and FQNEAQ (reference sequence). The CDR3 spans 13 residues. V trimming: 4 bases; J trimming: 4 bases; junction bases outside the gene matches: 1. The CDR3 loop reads CASSSDRNQPQHF. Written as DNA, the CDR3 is TGTGCCAGCAGCTCGGACAGGAATCAGCCCCAGCATTTT. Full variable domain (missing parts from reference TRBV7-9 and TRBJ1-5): DTGVSQNPRHKITKRGQNVTFRCDPISEHNRLYWYRQTLGQGPEFLTYFQNEAQLEKSRLLSDRFSAERPKGSFSTLEIQRTEQGDSAMYLCASSSDRNQPQHFGDGTRLSIL.

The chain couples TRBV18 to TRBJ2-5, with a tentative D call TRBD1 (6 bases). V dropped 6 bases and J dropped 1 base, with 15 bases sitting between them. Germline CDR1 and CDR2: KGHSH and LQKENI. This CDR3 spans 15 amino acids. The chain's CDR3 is CASSLGQITQETQYF. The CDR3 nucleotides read TGTGCCAGCTCCTTAGGACAGATTACCCAAGAGACCCAGTACTTC.

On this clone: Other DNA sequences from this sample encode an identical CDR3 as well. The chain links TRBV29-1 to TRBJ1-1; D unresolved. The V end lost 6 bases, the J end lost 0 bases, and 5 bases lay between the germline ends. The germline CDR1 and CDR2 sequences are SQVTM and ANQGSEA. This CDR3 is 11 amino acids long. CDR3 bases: TGCAGCGTGCGAGTGAACACTGAAGCTTTCTTT. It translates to CSVRVNTEAFF.

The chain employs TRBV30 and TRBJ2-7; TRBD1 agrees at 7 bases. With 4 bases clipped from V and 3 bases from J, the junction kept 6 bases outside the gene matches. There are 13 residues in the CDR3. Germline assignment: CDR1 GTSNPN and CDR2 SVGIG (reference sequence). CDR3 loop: CAWTIQGFYEQYF. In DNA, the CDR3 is TGTGCCTGGACAATACAGGGGTTCTACGAGCAGTACTTC.

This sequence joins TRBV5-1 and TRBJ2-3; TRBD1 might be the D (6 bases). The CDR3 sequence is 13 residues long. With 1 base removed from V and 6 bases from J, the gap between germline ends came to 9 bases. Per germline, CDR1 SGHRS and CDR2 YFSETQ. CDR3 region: CASSLTGQDTQYF. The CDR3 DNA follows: TGCGCCAGCAGCTTGACAGGGCAGGATACGCAGTATTTT.

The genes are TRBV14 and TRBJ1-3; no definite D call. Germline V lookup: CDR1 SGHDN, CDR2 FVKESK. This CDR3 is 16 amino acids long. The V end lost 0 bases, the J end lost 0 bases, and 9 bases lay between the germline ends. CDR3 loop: CASSQDFGGSGNTIYF. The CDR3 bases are TGTGCCAGCAGCCAAGATTTCGGCGGCTCTGGAAACACCATATATTTT.

Here the CDR3 DNA reads TGTGCCACCTCCGGGACATTGAGCAATCAGCCCCAGCATTTT. Protein: CATSGTLSNQPQHF. The V and J genes are TRBV24-1 and TRBJ1-5; maybe TRBD1 (6 bases). V shed 9 bases and J shed 1 base, with 12 bases lying between them. CDR1 and CDR2 (germline): KGHDR, SFDVKD. The CDR3 is 14 residues long.

The chain's CDR3 is CASSQWGVDQPQHF. As DNA, the CDR3 is TGTGCCAGCAGCCAATGGGGGGTCGATCAGCCCCAGCATTTT. The V gene is TRBV3-1 (or the pseudogene TRBV3-2), the J gene TRBJ1-5, with TRBD1 as a possible D gene (5 bases). V was pared by 2 bases and J by 5 bases, with 10 bases between. Germline V gene sequence: CDR1 LGHDT, CDR2 YNNKEL (reference sequence). CDR3 length equals 14 residues.

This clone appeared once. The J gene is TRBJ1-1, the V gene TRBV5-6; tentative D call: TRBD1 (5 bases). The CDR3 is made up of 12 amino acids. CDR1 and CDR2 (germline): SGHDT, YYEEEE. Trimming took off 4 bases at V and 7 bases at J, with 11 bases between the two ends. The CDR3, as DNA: TGTGCCAGCAGCCTCTTGGGGGGTGAAGCTTTCTTT. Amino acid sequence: CASSLLGGEAFF.

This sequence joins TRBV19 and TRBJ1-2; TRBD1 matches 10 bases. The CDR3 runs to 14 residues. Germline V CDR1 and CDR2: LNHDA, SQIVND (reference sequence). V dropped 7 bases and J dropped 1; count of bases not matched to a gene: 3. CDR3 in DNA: TGTGCCAGTACCCGGACAGGGGGTAACTATGGCTACACCTTC. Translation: CASTRTGGNYGYTF.

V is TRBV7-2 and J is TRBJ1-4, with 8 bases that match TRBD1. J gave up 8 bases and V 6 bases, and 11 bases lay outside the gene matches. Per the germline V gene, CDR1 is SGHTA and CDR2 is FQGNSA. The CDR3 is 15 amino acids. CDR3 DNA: TGTGCCAGCAGTCGTTATACACAGGGGGACGAAAAACTGTTTTTT. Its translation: CASSRYTQGDEKLFF.

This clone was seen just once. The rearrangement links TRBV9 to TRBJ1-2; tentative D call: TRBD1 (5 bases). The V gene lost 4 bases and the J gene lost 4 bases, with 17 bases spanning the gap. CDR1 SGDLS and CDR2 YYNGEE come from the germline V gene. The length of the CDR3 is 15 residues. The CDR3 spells CASSSPNGGTYGYTF. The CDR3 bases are TGTGCCAGCAGCTCACCAAACGGGGGAACCTATGGCTACACCTTC.

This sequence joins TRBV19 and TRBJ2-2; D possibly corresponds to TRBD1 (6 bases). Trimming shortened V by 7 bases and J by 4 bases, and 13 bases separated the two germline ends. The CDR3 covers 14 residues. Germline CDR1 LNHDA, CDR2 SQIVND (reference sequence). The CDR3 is CASKRQAGTGELFF. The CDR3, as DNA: TGTGCCAGTAAGAGACAGGCCGGCACCGGGGAGCTGTTTTTT.

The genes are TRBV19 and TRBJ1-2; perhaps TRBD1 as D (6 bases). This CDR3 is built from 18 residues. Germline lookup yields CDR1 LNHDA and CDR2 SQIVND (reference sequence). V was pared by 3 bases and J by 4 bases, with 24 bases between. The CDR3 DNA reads TGTGCCAGTAGTATCAGTCTGGCCGACAGGTGGTCTGGCTATGGCTACACCTTC. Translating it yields CASSISLADRWSGYGYTF.

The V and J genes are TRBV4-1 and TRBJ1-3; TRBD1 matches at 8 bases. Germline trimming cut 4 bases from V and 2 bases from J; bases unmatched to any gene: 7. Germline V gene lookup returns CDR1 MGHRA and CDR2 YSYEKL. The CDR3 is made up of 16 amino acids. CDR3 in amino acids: CASSRLLQGAGNTIYF. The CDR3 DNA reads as TGCGCCAGCAGCCGACTATTACAGGGGGCTGGAAACACCATATATTTT.

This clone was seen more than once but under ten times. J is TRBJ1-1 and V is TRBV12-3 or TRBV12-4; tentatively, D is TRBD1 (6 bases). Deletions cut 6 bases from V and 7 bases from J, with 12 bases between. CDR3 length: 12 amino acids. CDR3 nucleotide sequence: TGTGCCAGCAGCAGGGGTGAAGTTGAAGCTTTCTTT. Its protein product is CASSRGEVEAFF.

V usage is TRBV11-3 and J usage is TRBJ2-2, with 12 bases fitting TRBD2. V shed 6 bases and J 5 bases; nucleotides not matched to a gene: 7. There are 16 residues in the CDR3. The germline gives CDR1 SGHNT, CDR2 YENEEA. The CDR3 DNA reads TGTGCCAGCAGTTCCGGGACTAGCGGGCCAACCGGGGAGCTGTTTTTT. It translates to CASSSGTSGPTGELFF.

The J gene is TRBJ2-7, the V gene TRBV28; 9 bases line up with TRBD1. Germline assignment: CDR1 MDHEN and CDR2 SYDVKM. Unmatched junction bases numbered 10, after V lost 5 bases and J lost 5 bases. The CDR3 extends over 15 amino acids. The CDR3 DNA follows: TGTGCCAGCAGTGAGCTGGGACAGGGTCCCCACGAGCAGTACTTC. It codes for CASSELGQGPHEQYF.

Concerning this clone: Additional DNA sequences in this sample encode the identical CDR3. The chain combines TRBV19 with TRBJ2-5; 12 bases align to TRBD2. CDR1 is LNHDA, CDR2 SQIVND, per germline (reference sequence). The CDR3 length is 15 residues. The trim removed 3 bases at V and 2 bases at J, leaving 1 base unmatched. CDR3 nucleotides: TGTGCCAGTAGTATCGGACTAGCGGGACAAGAGACCCAGTACTTC. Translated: CASSIGLAGQETQYF.

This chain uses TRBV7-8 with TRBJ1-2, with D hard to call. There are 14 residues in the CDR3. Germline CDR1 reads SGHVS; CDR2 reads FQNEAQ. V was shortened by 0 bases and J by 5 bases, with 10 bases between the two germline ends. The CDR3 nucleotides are TGTGCCAGCAGCTTAGCAGAGGTTGGGTATGGCTACACCTTC. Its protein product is CASSLAEVGYGYTF.